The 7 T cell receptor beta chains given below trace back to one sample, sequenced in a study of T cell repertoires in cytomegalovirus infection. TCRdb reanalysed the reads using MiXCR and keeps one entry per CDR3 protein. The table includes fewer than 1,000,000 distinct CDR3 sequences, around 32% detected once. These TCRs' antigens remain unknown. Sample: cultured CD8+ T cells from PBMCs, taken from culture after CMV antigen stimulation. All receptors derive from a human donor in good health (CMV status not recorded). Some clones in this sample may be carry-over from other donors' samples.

CDR3: CATSDVGGRETQYF. CDR3 coding DNA: TGTGCCACCAGTGATGTGGGTGGTAGGGAGACCCAGTACTTC. The chain couples TRBV24-1 to TRBJ2-5; no clear D gene. This CDR3 is built from 14 residues. The V gene lost 3 bases and the J gene lost 5 bases, with 12 bases spanning the gap. Per the germline V gene, CDR1 is KGHDR and CDR2 is SFDVKD.

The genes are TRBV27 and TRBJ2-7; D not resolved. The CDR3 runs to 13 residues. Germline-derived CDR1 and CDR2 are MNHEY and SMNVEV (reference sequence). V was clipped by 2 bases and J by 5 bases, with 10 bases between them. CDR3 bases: TGTGCCAGCAGTTTAACCCCCAATCACGAGCAGTACGTC. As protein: CASSLTPNHEQYV.

CDR3 sequence (DNA): TGTGCCAGCAGCATTACCGGGACCAACACCGGGGAGCTGTTTTTT. Protein product: CASSITGTNTGELFF. The chain links TRBV7-8 to TRBJ2-2; D may match TRBD1 or TRBD2 (5 bases each). V was pared by 5 bases and J by 2 bases, with 12 bases between. The CDR3 covers 15 residues. CDR1 is SGHVS, CDR2 FQNEAQ, per germline.

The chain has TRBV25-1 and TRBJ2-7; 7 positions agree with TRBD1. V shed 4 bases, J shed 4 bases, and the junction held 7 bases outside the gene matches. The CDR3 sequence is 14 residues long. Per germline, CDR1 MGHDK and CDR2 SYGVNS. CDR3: CASSGRGMGYEQYF. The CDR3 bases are TGTGCCAGCAGTGGCAGGGGGATGGGTTACGAGCAGTACTTC.

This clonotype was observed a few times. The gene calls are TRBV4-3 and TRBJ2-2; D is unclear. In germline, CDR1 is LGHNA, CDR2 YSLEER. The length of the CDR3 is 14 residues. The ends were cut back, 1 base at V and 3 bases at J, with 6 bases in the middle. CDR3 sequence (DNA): TGCGCCAGCAGCCAAGGGACCCACACCGGGGAGCTGTTTTTT. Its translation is CASSQGTHTGELFF.

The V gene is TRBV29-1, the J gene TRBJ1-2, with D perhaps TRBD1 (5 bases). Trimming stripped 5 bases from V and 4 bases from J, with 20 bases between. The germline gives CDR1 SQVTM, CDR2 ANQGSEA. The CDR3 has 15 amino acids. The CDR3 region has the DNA TGCAGCGTTTTCGGAATAGGGGATGACATCTATGGCTACACCTTC. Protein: CSVFGIGDDIYGYTF.

The CDR3 sequence: CSAPGGQATWAQHF. The CDR3 DNA reads as TGCAGTGCCCCAGGTGGACAGGCAACCTGGGCCCAGCATTTT. This chain joins TRBV20-1 and TRBJ1-5; TRBD1 aligns across 7 bases. CDR1 DFQATT and CDR2 SNEGSKA come from the germline V gene (reference sequence). J was trimmed by 11 bases and V by 6 bases; bases with no gene match: 16. This CDR3 spans 14 amino acids.